The 26 T cell receptor beta chains below all came from one sample that was sequenced in a study of PD-1 blockade in classical Hodgkin lymphoma (dated by TCRdb to 2018 to 2021). What this sample's time point label stands for: cycle 1 day 1 (C1D1), immediately before nivolumab initiation. All trial patients had relapsed after autologous stem cell transplantation, with cohorts A, B and C differing in prior brentuximab vedotin exposure. Magnetic negative selection with a Miltenyi CD4+ T cell isolation kit was used to purify CD4+ T cells from thawed PBMCs. Library generation was performed with the immunoSEQ multiplex PCR assay. TCRdb holds this immuneACCESS table with in-frame rearrangements only. Some clones are missing; in checked studies, unresolved V genes explain under half, and the rest has no known cause. The sample contains 25,000 to 30,000 clones, roughly 80% of them found a single time. Around 2.4% of the sample is in the top ten clones.

The starting material was CD4+ T cells from blood, obtained at baseline. All receptors come from a human donor with classical Hodgkin lymphoma.

This clone was counted a single time. This chain joins TRBV7-9 and TRBJ1-1, with D uncertain. Germline V gene sequence: CDR1 SEHNR, CDR2 FQNEAQ (reference sequence). The CDR3 runs 13 residues. The V end was cut by 2 bases, the J end by 6 bases, with 10 bases between. CDR3 coding DNA: TGTGCCAGCAGCTTAATCTCACCGTCTGAAGCTTTCTTT. Its translation: CASSLISPSEAFF. Combining the CDR3 with reference TRBV7-9 and TRBJ1-1 gives the whole variable domain DTGVSQNPRHKITKRGQNVTFRCDPISEHNRLYWYRQTLGQGPEFLTYFQNEAQLEKSRLLSDRFSAERPKGSFSTLEIQRTEQGDSAMYLCASSLISPSEAFFGQGTRLTVV.

The V and J genes are TRBV9 and TRBJ2-2; D is ambiguous. From germline, CDR1 is SGDLS and CDR2 YYNGEE. The CDR3 has 14 residues. V dropped 5 bases and J dropped 0 bases, with 8 bases sitting between them. This chain's CDR3 is CASSSGPNTGELFF. CDR3 nucleotides: TGTGCCAGCAGTTCCGGGCCGAACACCGGGGAGCTGTTTTTT. Variable domain in full (rest from reference TRBV9 and TRBJ2-2): DSGVTQTPKHLITATGQRVTLRCSPRSGDLSVYWYQQSLDQGLQFLIQYYNGEERAKGNILERFSAQQFPDLHSELNLSSLELGDSALYFCASSSGPNTGELFFGEGSRLTVL.

J is TRBJ2-1 and V is TRBV6-1, with D perhaps matching TRBD1 (5 bases). Trimming removed 1 base at V and 7 bases at J, with 14 bases between. Germline CDR1 reads MNHNS; CDR2 reads SASEGT. The CDR3 is 15 residues long. CDR3 sequence reads: CASSEGISRVNEQFF. CDR3 nucleotides: TGTGCCAGCAGTGAAGGGATCAGCAGGGTGAATGAGCAGTTCTTC.

The V call is TRBV6-5, the J call TRBJ1-6, with TRBD1 matching over 10 bases. The junction had 6 bases not matched to a gene; V was cut back by 5 bases and J by 11 bases. CDR1 and CDR2 from the germline V gene are MNHEY and SVGAGI. This CDR3 comprises 14 residues. CDR3 DNA: TGTGCCAGCAGTCGCGGACAGGGGGAGGCACCCCTCCACTTT. Translating gives CASSRGQGEAPLHF.

This clone has just a few counts. This chain uses TRBV15 with TRBJ1-6, with D possibly TRBD1 on 5 matching bases. V shed 1 base and J shed 18 bases, with 16 bases lying between them. CDR1 and CDR2 (germline): LNHNV, YYDKDF (reference sequence). The CDR3 extends over 13 amino acids. The CDR3 nucleotides read TGTGCCACCAGCAGAGCGGACACCCTCCGCCACCACTTT. This gives the protein CATSRADTLRHHF.

The rearrangement uses TRBV7-5 and TRBJ1-2; TRBD1 is taken as the D call from the table, unchecked against the DNA. TRBV7-5 is listed as a pseudogene. The CDR3 consists of 15 residues. Here the CDR3 reads CARSIWDSCYYGYTF. The CDR3 bases are TGTGCCAGAAGCATTTGGGACAGTTGCTACTATGGCTACACCTTC.

V is TRBV11-2 and J is TRBJ2-3; 15 positions agree with TRBD2. The ends lost 5 bases at V and 1 base at J; junction bases unmatched: 7. The CDR3 is made up of 18 amino acids. Germline values: CDR1 SGHAT, CDR2 FQNNGV. CDR3 sequence (DNA): TGTGCCAGCAGCACCGGACTAGCGGGGGGGCATCGCACAGATACGCAGTATTTT. This gives the protein CASSTGLAGGHRTDTQYF.

This sequence joins TRBV6-1 and TRBJ2-5, with D perhaps matching TRBD1 (6 bases). Germline-derived CDR1 and CDR2 are MNHNS and SASEGT. V was shortened by 1 base and J by 7 bases, with 13 bases between the two germline ends. The CDR3 contains 14 residues. CDR3 in DNA: TGTGCCAGCAGTGAAGAACAGGGTATGGGGACCCAGTACTTC. This codes for CASSEEQGMGTQYF.

The chain employs TRBV7-3 and TRBJ1-1; D unresolved. The CDR3 runs 14 residues. Germline V gives CDR1 SGHTA, CDR2 FQGTGA. With 5 bases removed from V and 1 base from J, the gap between germline ends came to 11 bases. DNA of the CDR3: TGTGCCAGCAGCAAACAAGGGCAGAACACTGAAGCTTTCTTT. Amino acid sequence: CASSKQGQNTEAFF.

The CDR3: CASSDRANTGELFF. DNA of the CDR3: TGCGCCAGCAGTGACCGGGCTAACACCGGGGAGCTGTTTTTT. The chain is built from TRBV10-1 and TRBJ2-2, with no clear D. Germline V gene sequence: CDR1 WNHNN, CDR2 SYGVQD (reference sequence). The CDR3 totals 14 residues. V was cut by 3 bases and J by 2 bases, with 7 bases left in between.

The rearrangement links TRBV5-1 to TRBJ1-6; 7 bases match TRBD1. The CDR3 has 15 residues. V lost 0 bases and J lost 7; bases outside the gene matches: 4. CDR1 is SGHRS, CDR2 YFSETQ, per germline. The CDR3 DNA is TGCGCCAGCAGCTTGGAGGCAGGGGGGAATTCACCCCTCCACTTT. Its protein is CASSLEAGGNSPLHF.

The chain combines TRBV7-3 with TRBJ2-3, with D perhaps TRBD2 (5 bases). The germline V gene has CDR1 SGHTA and CDR2 FQGTGA. V lost 6 bases, J lost 2 bases, and 21 bases lay in between. The CDR3 sequence is 17 residues long. CDR3 loop: CASSLGPRGKNTDTQYF. DNA of the CDR3: TGTGCCAGCAGTTTAGGCCCCCGAGGGAAGAACACAGATACGCAGTATTTT. Full variable domain (outside the CDR3, taken from reference TRBV7-3 and TRBJ2-3): GAGVSQTPSNKVTEKGKYVELRCDPISGHTALYWYRQSLGQGPEFLIYFQGTGAADDSGLPNDRFFAVRPEGSVSTLKIQRTERGDSAVYLCASSLGPRGKNTDTQYFGPGTRLTVL.

The chain has TRBV7-6 and TRBJ2-5; D gene uncertain. CDR1 is SGHVS, CDR2 FNYEAQ, per germline. Trimming shortened V by 1 base and J by 2 bases, and 2 bases separated the two germline ends. This CDR3 spans 12 amino acids. CDR3 DNA: TGTGCCAGCAGCTTAGTACAAGAGACCCAGTACTTC. This codes for CASSLVQETQYF.

This clone occurred once. J is TRBJ2-2 and V is TRBV5-1; TRBD1 aligns across 9 bases. The germline gives CDR1 SGHRS, CDR2 YFSETQ. The trim removed 1 base at V and 0 bases at J, leaving 10 bases unmatched. CDR3 length equals 19 residues. DNA for the CDR3: TGCGCCAGCAGCTTGAAAGGCCAACAGGGGGCGCCGAACACCGGGGAGCTGTTTTTT. Its translation is CASSLKGQQGAPNTGELFF.

The rearrangement links TRBV30 to TRBJ1-2; no reliable D call. Looked up from germline, CDR1 is GTSNPN and CDR2 is SVGIG (reference sequence). The CDR3 covers 11 residues. Trimming cost V 2 bases and J 10 bases, with 11 bases left between them. The CDR3, as DNA: TGTGCCTGGAGTAGCCCAGCTTACTACACCTTC. This sequence encodes CAWSSPAYYTF.

The chain links TRBV28 to TRBJ2-6; D uncertain. CDR1 and CDR2 from the germline V gene are MDHEN and SYDVKM. The CDR3 loop spans 13 amino acids. V was shortened by 11 bases and J by 0 bases, with 8 bases between the two germline ends. The CDR3 region is CAVGVSGANVLTF. Here the CDR3 DNA reads TGTGCCGTCGGAGTCTCTGGGGCCAACGTCCTGACTTTC. Using reference TRBV28 and TRBJ2-6 for the parts outside the CDR3, the full variable domain is DVKVTQSSRYLVKRTGEKVFLECVQDMDHENMFWYRQDPGLGLRLIYFSYDVKMKEKGDIPEGYSVSREKKERFSLILESASTNQTSMYLCAVGVSGANVLTFGAGSRLTVL.

The gene calls are TRBV4-3 and TRBJ1-2, with 7 bases that match TRBD1. Trimming took 0 bases from V and 3 from J; bases not matched to a gene: 13. This CDR3 spans 18 amino acids. CDR1 LGHNA and CDR2 YSLEER come from the germline V gene. DNA for the CDR3: TGCGCCAGCAGCCAAGAAGAAGGGGGGGGACAGACACACTATGGCTACACCTTC. Its protein product is CASSQEEGGGQTHYGYTF.

The chain is built from TRBV30 and TRBJ2-6; perhaps TRBD1 as D (5 bases). Germline lookup yields CDR1 GTSNPN and CDR2 SVGIG (reference sequence). Trimming pared 1 base from V and 2 bases from J, leaving 9 bases between. The CDR3 consists of 15 residues. The CDR3 DNA reads as TGTGCCTGGAGTGCCGGCAGGGCTGGGGCCAACGTCCTGACTTTC. Translating gives CAWSAGRAGANVLTF. Full variable domain (rest looked up from reference TRBV30 and TRBJ2-6): SQTIHQWPATLVQPVGSPLSLECTVEGTSNPNLYWYRQAAGRGLQLLFYSVGIGQISSEVPQNLSASRPQDRQFILSSKKLLLSDSGFYLCAWSAGRAGANVLTFGAGSRLTVL.

The chain recombines TRBV10-3 with TRBJ2-1; TRBD2 aligns across 11 bases. Germline CDR1 ENHRY, CDR2 SYGVKD. V shed 7 bases and J 5 bases; nucleotides not matched to a gene: 10. The CDR3 loop spans 16 amino acids. This chain's CDR3 is CAITPIAGGKNNEQFF. The DNA for the CDR3 is TGTGCCATCACCCCAATAGCGGGGGGGAAAAACAATGAGCAGTTCTTC.

In its sample, this clone was seen once. The chain has TRBV19 and TRBJ1-2; 7 positions match TRBD1. Trimming removed 6 bases from V and 2 bases from J; junction bases left unmatched: 15. The CDR3 is made up of 17 amino acids. Germline V gene lookup returns CDR1 LNHDA and CDR2 SQIVND (reference sequence). DNA of the CDR3: TGTGCCAGTAGGTCAACCTCCGGGACAGCGTCCAACTATGGCTACACCTTC. Translating it yields CASRSTSGTASNYGYTF.

This clone was seen a handful of times. The chain couples TRBV10-3 to TRBJ1-1; the D gene is possibly TRBD1 (6 bases). This CDR3 contains 15 residues. V lost 3 bases and J lost 0, with 11 bases in between. Germline V gene sequence: CDR1 ENHRY, CDR2 SYGVKD. CDR3 protein: CAISDQGLLNTEAFF. The CDR3 coding sequence is TGTGCCATCAGTGATCAGGGGCTCTTGAACACTGAAGCTTTCTTT.

The rearrangement uses TRBV7-9 and TRBJ1-5; D is perhaps TRBD1 (5 bases). This CDR3 contains 14 residues. V lost 5 bases and J lost 5, with 13 bases in between. Germline lookup yields CDR1 SEHNR and CDR2 FQNEAQ (reference sequence). The DNA for the CDR3 is TGTGCCAGCAGCGCCGGGGGGAGGGATCAGCCCCAGCATTTT. Residues: CASSAGGRDQPQHF.

The genes are TRBV19 and TRBJ2-4, with 8 nucleotides matching TRBD1. The CDR3 has 13 amino acids. Germline assignment: CDR1 LNHDA and CDR2 SQIVND (reference sequence). V lost 4 bases, J lost 10 bases, and 6 bases stayed unmatched. The CDR3 bases are TGTGCCAGTAGTACTCGACAGGGGAGAATTCAGTACTTC. It is translated as CASSTRQGRIQYF.

This rearrangement joins TRBV12-2 to TRBJ2-7; the listed D gene, TRBD2, was not tested against the DNA. TRBV12-2 is classified as a pseudogene. The CDR3 loop spans 16 amino acids. The CDR3 coding sequence is TGTGCAAGTCGCTCCCGAACAGGAGGGGTTGGGTACGAGCAGTACTTC. Translating it yields CASRSRTGGVGYEQYF.

This sequence joins TRBV27 and TRBJ2-2; D is possibly TRBD1 or TRBD2 (5 bases each). Germline V gene lookup returns CDR1 MNHEY and CDR2 SMNVEV (reference sequence). V was trimmed by 2 bases and J by 5 bases, leaving 15 bases between them. This CDR3 is built from 16 residues. The DNA for the CDR3 is TGTGCCAGCAGTTTAGTAGGGGCCCGAGGGACCGGGGAGCTGTTTTTT. This translates into CASSLVGARGTGELFF.

For the CDR3, the DNA is TGTGCCAGCTCACGGGACAGGGTCGGGGTTGAGACCCAGTACTTC. Protein product: CASSRDRVGVETQYF. The genes are TRBV18 and TRBJ2-5; 9 bases align to TRBD1. Trimming at V came to 4 bases and at J to 5 bases, leaving 8 bases not matched to a gene. Per the germline V gene, CDR1 is KGHSH and CDR2 is LQKENI. The CDR3 is 15 residues long. The full variable domain, rest sourced from reference TRBV18 and TRBJ2-5, is NAGVMQNPRHLVRRRGQEARLRCSPMKGHSHVYWYRQLPEEGLKFMVYLQKENIIDESGMPKERFSAEFPKEGPSILRIQQVVRGDSAAYFCASSRDRVGVETQYFGPGTRLLVL.